The 11 T cell receptor beta chains in this list originate from one sample, sequenced in a study of chemoradiotherapy in HPV16-positive cancers. The assay was immunoSEQ multiplex PCR, and TCRdb's table has in-frame clones only and misses some. The profile shows thousands of clones, approximately 80% of them singletons. The sequencing used tumor tissue, collected from a patient who underwent chemoradiotherapy. These receptors were collected from a human donor with HPV-associated anogenital cancer.

The sample holds one count of this clone. The rearrangement links TRBV5-1 to TRBJ1-3; no clear D gene. V gave up 4 bases and J gave up 0 bases, with 5 bases separating them. The CDR3 contains 13 residues. Germline V lookup: CDR1 SGHRS, CDR2 YFSETQ. The CDR3 DNA reads as TGCGCCAGCAGCGATACCTCTGGAAACACCATATATTTT. Protein sequence: CASSDTSGNTIYF.

The V and J genes are TRBV28 and TRBJ1-3; D remains unclear. Germline-derived CDR1 and CDR2 are MDHEN and SYDVKM. V was pared by 6 bases and J by 0 bases, with 15 bases between. The CDR3 runs 16 residues. The CDR3 DNA sequence: TGTGCCAGCAGCCTGCCCGGACGGCTCTCTGGAAACACCATATATTTT. Translated, it gives CASSLPGRLSGNTIYF.

V gene TRBV5-1 combines with J gene TRBJ2-3; 7 bases align to TRBD1. V was clipped by 6 bases and J by 3 bases; unmatched bases: 7. Per germline, CDR1 SGHRS and CDR2 YFSETQ. This CDR3 is 14 amino acids long. The DNA of the CDR3 is TGCGCCAGCAACCGGGACAGTCGGACAGATACGCAGTATTTT. It encodes CASNRDSRTDTQYF.

This chain uses TRBV7-9 with TRBJ2-7; unclear D gene. V was shortened by 5 bases and J by 5 bases, with 13 bases between the two germline ends. The CDR3 has 13 residues. Germline CDR1 reads SEHNR; CDR2 reads FQNEAQ (reference sequence). DNA for the CDR3: TGTGCCAGCAGCCCAAAAGGCCCTCACGAGCAGTACTTC. This translates into CASSPKGPHEQYF.

The V gene is TRBV5-6, the J gene TRBJ2-2; D perhaps matches TRBD2 (5 bases). CDR1 and CDR2 (germline): SGHDT, YYEEEE. The V gene lost 1 base and the J gene lost 4 bases, with 8 bases spanning the gap. The CDR3 contains 14 residues. CDR3 nucleotides: TGTGCCAGCAGCTTGAGACTAATCACCGGGGAGCTGTTTTTT. Translation: CASSLRLITGELFF.

The gene calls are TRBV6-1 and TRBJ2-7; 11 bases match TRBD1. Germline-derived CDR1 and CDR2 are MNHNS and SASEGT. The CDR3 spans 16 residues. V lost 1 base and J lost 6; bases outside the gene matches: 8. CDR3 DNA: TGTGCCAGCAGTGAAGTCTCCGGGACAGGGGGTGTCGAGCAGTACTTC. This encodes CASSEVSGTGGVEQYF.

The V gene is TRBV7-2, the J gene TRBJ2-7, with TRBD2 as a possible D gene (6 bases). The germline V gene encodes CDR1 SGHTA and CDR2 FQGNSA. Between the trimmed V and J ends, which lost 1 base and 4 bases, there was a span of 11 bases. The CDR3 runs 14 residues. The CDR3 loop is CASSLETGGYEQYF. The CDR3 DNA reads as TGTGCCAGCAGCTTAGAAACCGGGGGATACGAGCAGTACTTC. The entire variable domain, with the rest obtained from reference TRBV7-2 and TRBJ2-7, is as follows: GAGVSQSPSNKVTEKGKDVELRCDPISGHTALYWYRQSLGQGLEFLIYFQGNSAPDKSGLPSDRFSAERTGGSVSTLTIQRTQQEDSAVYLCASSLETGGYEQYFGPGTRLTVT.

This chain joins TRBV6-1 and TRBJ1-2; D remains ambiguous. The length of the CDR3 is 13 residues. Germline V lookup: CDR1 MNHNS, CDR2 SASEGT. Deletions cut 4 bases from V and 4 bases from J, with 10 bases between. The CDR3 spells CASSVSSGYGYTF. The CDR3 DNA reads TGTGCCAGCAGTGTCTCCAGTGGCTATGGCTACACCTTC.

This clone came up a few times. The chain is built from TRBV6-1 and TRBJ2-2, with D perhaps being TRBD1 or TRBD2 (5 bases each). The CDR3 is 15 amino acids. The germline CDR1 and CDR2 sequences are MNHNS and SASEGT. The V gene lost 7 bases and the J gene lost 2 bases, with 14 bases spanning the gap. For the CDR3, the DNA is TGTGCCAGCACTTTTGTGGGGGAAAACACCGGGGAGCTGTTTTTT. It yields the protein CASTFVGENTGELFF.

The chain recombines TRBV5-4 with TRBJ2-2; 9 nucleotides align to TRBD2. CDR3 length: 16 residues. Germline trimming cut 0 bases from V and 7 bases from J; bases unmatched to any gene: 7. Looked up from germline, CDR1 is SGHNT and CDR2 is YYREEE (reference sequence). CDR3 loop: CASSLGVAGANGELFF. CDR3 nucleotide sequence: TGTGCCAGCAGCTTGGGGGTAGCGGGAGCAAACGGGGAGCTGTTTTTT.

This rearrangement joins TRBV2 to TRBJ2-7, with D hard to call. V dropped 2 bases and J dropped 3 bases, with 11 bases sitting between them. The CDR3 is 14 residues long. Germline CDR1 SNHLY, CDR2 FYNNEI. For the CDR3, the DNA is TGTGCCAGCAGTGAATCCAGGTTCCTCTACGAGCAGTACTTC. Protein sequence: CASSESRFLYEQYF.